This entry is about one T cell receptor beta chain. A much larger clone differs by one base, so this may be a read error. The entry originates in a study of CD8+CD57+ T cells in acquired aplastic anemia. Only patients with CD8+CD57+ cell expansion on flow cytometry were chosen for sequencing. Patients uniformly had severe acquired aplastic anemia. Deletions cut 5 bases from V and 5 bases from J, with 7 bases between. Germline V gene sequence: CDR1 LGHDT, CDR2 YNNKEL (reference sequence). The CDR3 is 12 amino acids. The template for TCR beta VDJ and CDR3 sequence profiling was genomic DNA. TCRdb analysed the reads with MiXCR anew, one entry per CDR3 protein. Here the sample spans 160,000 or so distinct CDR3 sequences, roughly 43% being singletons.

The rearrangement uses TRBV3-1 and TRBJ1-5; possible D gene TRBD1, 5 bases. Sequenced input: sorted CD4+, CD8+, or CD8+CD57+ T cells (not recorded which) from PBMCs. The clonotype was recovered from a human donor with aplastic anemia. CDR3 residues: CASSGGDQPQHF. In nucleotides, the CDR3 is TGTGCCAGCAGCGGAGGGGATCAGCCCCAGCATTTT.